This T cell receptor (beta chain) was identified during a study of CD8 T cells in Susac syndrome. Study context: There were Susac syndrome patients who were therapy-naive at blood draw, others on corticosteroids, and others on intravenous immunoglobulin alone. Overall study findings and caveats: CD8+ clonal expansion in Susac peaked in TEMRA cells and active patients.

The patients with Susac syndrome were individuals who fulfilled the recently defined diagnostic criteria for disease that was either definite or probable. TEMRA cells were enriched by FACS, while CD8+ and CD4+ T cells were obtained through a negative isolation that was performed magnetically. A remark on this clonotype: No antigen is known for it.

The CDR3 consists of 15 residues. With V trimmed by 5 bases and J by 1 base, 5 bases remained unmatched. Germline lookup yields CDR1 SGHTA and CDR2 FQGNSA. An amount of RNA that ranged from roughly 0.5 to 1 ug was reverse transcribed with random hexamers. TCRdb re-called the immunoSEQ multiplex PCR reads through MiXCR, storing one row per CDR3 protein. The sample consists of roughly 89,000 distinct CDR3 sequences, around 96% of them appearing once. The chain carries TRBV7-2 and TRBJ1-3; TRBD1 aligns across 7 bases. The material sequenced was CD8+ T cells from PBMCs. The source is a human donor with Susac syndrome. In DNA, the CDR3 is TGTGCCAGCAGCGCTGGGACAGTATCTGGAAACACCATATATTTT. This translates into CASSAGTVSGNTIYF.